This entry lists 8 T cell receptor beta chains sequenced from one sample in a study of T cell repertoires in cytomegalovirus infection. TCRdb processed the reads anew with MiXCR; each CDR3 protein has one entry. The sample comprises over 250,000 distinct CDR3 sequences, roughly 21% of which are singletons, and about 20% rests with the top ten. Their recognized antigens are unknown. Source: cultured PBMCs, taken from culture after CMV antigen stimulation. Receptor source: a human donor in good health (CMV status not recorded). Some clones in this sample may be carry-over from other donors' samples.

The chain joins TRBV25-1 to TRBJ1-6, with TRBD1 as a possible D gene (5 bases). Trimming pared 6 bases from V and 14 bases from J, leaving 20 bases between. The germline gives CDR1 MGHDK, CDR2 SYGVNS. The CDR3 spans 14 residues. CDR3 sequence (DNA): TGTGCCAGCAGCACCGGGGCCCCGAGCTCGTCCCTCCACTTT. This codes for CASSTGAPSSSLHF.

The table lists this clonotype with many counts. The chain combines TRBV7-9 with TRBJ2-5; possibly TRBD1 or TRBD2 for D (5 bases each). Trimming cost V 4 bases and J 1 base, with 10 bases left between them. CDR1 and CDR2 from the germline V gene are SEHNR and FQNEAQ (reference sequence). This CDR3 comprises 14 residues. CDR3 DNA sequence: TGTGCCAGCAGCTCGACCGGGACCCAAGAGACCCAGTACTTC. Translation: CASSSTGTQETQYF.

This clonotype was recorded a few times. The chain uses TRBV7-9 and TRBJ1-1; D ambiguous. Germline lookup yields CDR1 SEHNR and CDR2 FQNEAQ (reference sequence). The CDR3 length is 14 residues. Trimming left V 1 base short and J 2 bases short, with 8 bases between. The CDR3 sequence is CASSLVGHNTEAFF. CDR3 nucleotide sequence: TGTGCCAGCAGCTTAGTAGGCCATAACACTGAAGCTTTCTTT.

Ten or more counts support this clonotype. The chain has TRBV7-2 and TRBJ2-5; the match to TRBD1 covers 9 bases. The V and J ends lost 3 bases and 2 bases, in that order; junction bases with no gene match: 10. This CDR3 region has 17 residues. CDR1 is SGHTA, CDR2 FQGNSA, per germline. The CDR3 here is CASSLRGNRGLQETQYF. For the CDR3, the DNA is TGTGCCAGCAGCTTGAGGGGAAACAGGGGGCTTCAAGAGACCCAGTACTTC.

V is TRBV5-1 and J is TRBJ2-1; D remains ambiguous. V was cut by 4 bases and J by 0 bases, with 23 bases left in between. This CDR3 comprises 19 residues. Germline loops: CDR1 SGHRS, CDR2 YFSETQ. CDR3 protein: CASSTRLPLPDSSYNEQFF. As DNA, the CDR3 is TGCGCCAGCAGCACCCGATTACCCCTCCCGGATAGCTCCTACAATGAGCAGTTCTTC.

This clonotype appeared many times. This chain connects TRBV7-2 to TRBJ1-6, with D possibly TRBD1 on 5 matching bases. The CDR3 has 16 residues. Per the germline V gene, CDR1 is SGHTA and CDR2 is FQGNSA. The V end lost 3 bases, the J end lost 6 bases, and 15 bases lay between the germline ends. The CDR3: CASSLAPGLINSPLHF. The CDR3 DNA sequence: TGTGCCAGCAGCTTGGCACCGGGACTGATTAATTCACCCCTCCACTTT.

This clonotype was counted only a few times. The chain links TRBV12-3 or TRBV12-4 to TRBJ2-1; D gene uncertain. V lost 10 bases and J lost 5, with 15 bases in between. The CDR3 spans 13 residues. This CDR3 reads CATYPLLNNEQFF. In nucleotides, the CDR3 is TGTGCCACCTACCCTTTGTTAAACAATGAGCAGTTCTTC.

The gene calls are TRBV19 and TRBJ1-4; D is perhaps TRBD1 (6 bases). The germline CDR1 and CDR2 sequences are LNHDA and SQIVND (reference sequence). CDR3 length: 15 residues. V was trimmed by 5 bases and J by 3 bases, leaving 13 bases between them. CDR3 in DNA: TGTGCCAGTAGTTTGGGACAAGCACCTAATGAAAAACTGTTTTTT. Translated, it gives CASSLGQAPNEKLFF.